This is a list of T cell receptor beta chains from one sample in a study of cytomegalovirus exposure and HLA in healthy donors. The assay was immunoSEQ multiplex PCR, and TCRdb's table has in-frame clones only and misses some. Altogether some 130,000 clones are present, 65% to 80% being singletons, with the ten largest covering around 7%. Sequenced sample: PBMCs. The receptors originated from a man aged 35-49 years in good health and CMV-seropositive. The CDR3 runs from the conserved cysteine through the conserved F or W. The order of the fields is J gene, D gene, clone size, V gene, CDR3 protein, CDR3 DNA. A D gene is named only where the DNA matches it firmly. Clone size appears in some rows only: once, few, many, or a class for an expanded clone.

j_gene: TRBJ2-1
d_gene: TRBD2
abundance: -
v_gene: TRBV7-9
CDR3aa: CASSALTSGRVNEQFF
CDR3nt: TGTGCCAGCAGCGCCCTGACTAGCGGGAGGGTCAATGAGCAGTTCTTC

j_gene: TRBJ1-2
d_gene: TRBD1
abundance: -
v_gene: TRBV7-2
CDR3aa: CASSLSTGGYYGYTF
CDR3nt: TGTGCCAGCAGCTTATCGACAGGGGGGTACTATGGCTACACCTTC

j_gene: TRBJ1-6
d_gene: -
abundance: -
v_gene: TRBV11-2
CDR3aa: CASSFRGTYNSPLHF
CDR3nt: TGTGCCAGCAGCTTCAGGGGCACCTATAATTCACCCCTCCACTTT

j_gene: TRBJ2-4
d_gene: TRBD2
abundance: -
v_gene: TRBV18
CDR3aa: CASSSWTSEIKNIQYF
CDR3nt: TGTGCCAGCTCATCCTGGACTAGCGAAATCAAAAACATTCAGTACTTC

j_gene: TRBJ2-1
d_gene: -
abundance: few
v_gene: TRBV4-2
CDR3aa: CASRKAGGNYNEQFF
CDR3nt: TGTGCCAGCAGGAAGGCCGGAGGGAACTACAATGAGCAGTTCTTC

j_gene: TRBJ1-6
d_gene: -
abundance: once
v_gene: TRBV6-5
CDR3aa: CASSYSRGARNSPLHF
CDR3nt: TGTGCCAGCAGTTACTCACGTGGGGCGCGCAATTCACCCCTCCACTTT

j_gene: TRBJ2-7
d_gene: -
abundance: few
v_gene: TRBV7-2
CDR3aa: CASSFRPYEQYF
CDR3nt: TGTGCCAGCAGCTTTCGTCCCTACGAGCAGTACTTC

j_gene: TRBJ2-3
d_gene: TRBD1
abundance: -
v_gene: TRBV7-8
CDR3aa: CASSLVGQGTDTQYF
CDR3nt: TGTGCCAGCAGCTTAGTGGGACAGGGCACAGATACGCAGTATTTT

j_gene: TRBJ2-1
d_gene: -
abundance: -
v_gene: TRBV7-9
CDR3aa: CASSFSSTGYHLDEQFF
CDR3nt: TGTGCCAGCAGCTTTAGTTCCACAGGCTACCACCTTGATGAGCAGTTCTTC

j_gene: TRBJ1-4
d_gene: -
abundance: -
v_gene: TRBV6-5
CDR3aa: CASPTRSGEKLFF
CDR3nt: TGTGCCAGCCCGACGCGTTCGGGTGAAAAACTGTTTTTT

j_gene: TRBJ2-2
d_gene: -
abundance: -
v_gene: TRBV7-3
CDR3aa: CASKSQGNTGELFF
CDR3nt: TGTGCCAGCAAGTCGCAGGGGAACACCGGGGAGCTGTTTTTT

j_gene: TRBJ1-1
d_gene: -
abundance: once
v_gene: TRBV10-1
CDR3aa: CASRAPQEAFF
CDR3nt: TGCGCCAGCAGGGCCCCACAAGAAGCTTTCTTT

j_gene: TRBJ1-1
d_gene: -
abundance: -
v_gene: TRBV5-1
CDR3aa: CASSIARENTEAFF
CDR3nt: TGCGCCAGCAGCATCGCGCGGGAGAACACTGAAGCTTTCTTT

j_gene: TRBJ2-1
d_gene: -
abundance: once
v_gene: TRBV6-6
CDR3aa: CAHGDEVYNEQFF
CDR3nt: TGTGCCCACGGTGATGAGGTCTACAATGAGCAGTTCTTC

j_gene: TRBJ1-5
d_gene: TRBD1
abundance: medium-sized
v_gene: TRBV7-9
CDR3aa: CASSPTGAGDQPQHF
CDR3nt: TGTGCCAGCAGCCCGACAGGGGCCGGGGATCAGCCCCAGCATTTT

j_gene: TRBJ1-3
d_gene: -
abundance: few
v_gene: TRBV18
CDR3aa: CASSPSEGGNTIYF
CDR3nt: TGTGCCAGCTCACCGTCGGAGGGTGGAAACACCATATATTTT

j_gene: TRBJ2-5
d_gene: TRBD2
abundance: once
v_gene: TRBV11-2
CDR3aa: CASSPTNPTVAGGPDF
CDR3nt: TGTGCCAGCAGCCCCACCAACCCGACAGTAGCGGGAGGGCCGGACTTC

j_gene: TRBJ2-5
d_gene: -
abundance: -
v_gene: TRBV18
CDR3aa: CASSPLGQGLETQYF
CDR3nt: TGTGCCAGCTCACCCCTTGGGCAGGGACTAGAGACCCAGTACTTC

j_gene: TRBJ2-3
d_gene: -
abundance: -
v_gene: TRBV29-1
CDR3aa: CSVEGQDGRGTQYF
CDR3nt: TGCAGCGTTGAAGGTCAGGACGGCCGAGGGACGCAGTATTTT

j_gene: TRBJ2-1
d_gene: -
abundance: few
v_gene: TRBV2
CDR3aa: CASSGGFDEQFF
CDR3nt: TGTGCCAGCAGTGGCGGTTTCGATGAGCAGTTCTTC

j_gene: TRBJ2-1
d_gene: TRBD2
abundance: -
v_gene: TRBV30
CDR3aa: CAWTQGLAGNEQFF
CDR3nt: TGTGCCTGGACCCAGGGACTAGCGGGCAATGAGCAGTTCTTC

j_gene: TRBJ1-1
d_gene: -
abundance: -
v_gene: TRBV4-1
CDR3aa: CASSPTANTEAFF
CDR3nt: TGCGCCAGCTCTCCGACAGCGAACACTGAAGCTTTCTTT